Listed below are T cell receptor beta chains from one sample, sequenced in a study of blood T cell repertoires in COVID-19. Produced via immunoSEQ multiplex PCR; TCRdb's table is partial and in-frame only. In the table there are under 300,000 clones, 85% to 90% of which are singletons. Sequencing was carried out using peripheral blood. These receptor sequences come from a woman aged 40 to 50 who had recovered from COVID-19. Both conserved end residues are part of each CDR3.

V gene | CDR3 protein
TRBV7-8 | CASSRGTSGRGTGELFF
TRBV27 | CASSPRGGTSFGEQFF
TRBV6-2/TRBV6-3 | CASRRQGNNNEQFF
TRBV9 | CASSVGGSGVYNEQFF
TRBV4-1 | CASSQVMGAKGPQHF
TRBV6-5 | CASRWSGIYNEQFF
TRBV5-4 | CASSLVGVGTEAFF
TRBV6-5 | CASSPRQDNQPQHF
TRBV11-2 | CASSSTGGAGQPQHF
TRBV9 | CASSPGHPQETQYF
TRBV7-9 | CASSFSGGAYEQYF
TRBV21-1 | CASSIFPTSGRYNEQFF
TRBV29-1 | CSVEGRLNTEAFF
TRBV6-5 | CASRITSASKQYF
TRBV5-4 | CASSRKTSGRGDTQYF
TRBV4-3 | CASSQEAGKRVYNEQFF
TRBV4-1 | CASSTSGGTTGELFF
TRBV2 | CASRVRSDNSPLHF
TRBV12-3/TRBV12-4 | CASSSTGGETQYF
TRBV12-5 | CASGLGQKNTEAFF
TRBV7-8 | CASTVVTGTYNEQFF
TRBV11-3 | CASSLGRDTEAFF
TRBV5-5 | CASTPRDRGRGGETQYF
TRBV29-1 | CSVGWQETQYF
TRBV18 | CASSPSRGVGAFF
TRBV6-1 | CASSGLGRGSSYNEQFF
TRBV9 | CASSVGAGGAGPSHEQYF
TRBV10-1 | CASRSQGGEKLFF
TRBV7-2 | CASSSRTGPNQPQHF
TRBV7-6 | CASSLVLSSYNEQFF
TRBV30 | CAWSPPGTGGSPLHF
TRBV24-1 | CATSGSPSGSEDTQYF
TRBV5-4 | CASSLWGPGGELFF
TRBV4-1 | CASSQEAAAAGTDTQYF